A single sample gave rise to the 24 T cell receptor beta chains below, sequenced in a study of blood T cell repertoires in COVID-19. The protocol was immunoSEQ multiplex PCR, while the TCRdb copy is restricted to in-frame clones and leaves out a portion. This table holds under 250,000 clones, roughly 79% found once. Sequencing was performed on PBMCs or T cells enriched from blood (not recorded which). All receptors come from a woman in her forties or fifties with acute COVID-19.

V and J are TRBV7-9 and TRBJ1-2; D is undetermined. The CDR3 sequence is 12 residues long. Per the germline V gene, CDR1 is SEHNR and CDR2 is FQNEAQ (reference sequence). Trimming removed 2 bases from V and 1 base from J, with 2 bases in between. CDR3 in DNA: TGTGCCAGCAGCTTACGTAACTATGGCTACACCTTC. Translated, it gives CASSLRNYGYTF.

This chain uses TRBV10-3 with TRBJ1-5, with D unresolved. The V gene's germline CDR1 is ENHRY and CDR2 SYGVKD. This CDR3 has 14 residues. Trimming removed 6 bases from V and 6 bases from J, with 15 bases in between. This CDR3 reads CAISDMEEGQPQHF. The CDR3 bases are TGTGCCATCAGCGACATGGAGGAGGGTCAGCCCCAGCATTTT.

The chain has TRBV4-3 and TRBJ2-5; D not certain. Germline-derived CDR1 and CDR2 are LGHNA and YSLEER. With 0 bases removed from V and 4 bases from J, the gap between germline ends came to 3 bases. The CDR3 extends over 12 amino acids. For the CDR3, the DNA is TGCGCCAGCAGCCAAGAGAGAGAGACCCAGTACTTC. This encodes CASSQERETQYF.

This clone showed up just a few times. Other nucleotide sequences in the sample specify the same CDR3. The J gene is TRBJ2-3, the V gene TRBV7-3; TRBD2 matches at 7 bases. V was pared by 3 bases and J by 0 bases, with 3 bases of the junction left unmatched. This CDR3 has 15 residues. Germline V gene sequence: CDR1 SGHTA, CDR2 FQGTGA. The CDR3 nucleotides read TGTGCCAGCAGCTTTACTAGCGTCAGCACAGATACGCAGTATTTT. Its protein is CASSFTSVSTDTQYF.

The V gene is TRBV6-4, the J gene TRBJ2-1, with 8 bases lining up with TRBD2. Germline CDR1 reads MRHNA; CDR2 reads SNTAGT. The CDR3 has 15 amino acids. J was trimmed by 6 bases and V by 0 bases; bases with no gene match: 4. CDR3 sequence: CASSDSRGGGNEQFF. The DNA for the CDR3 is TGTGCCAGCAGTGACTCCCGGGGGGGCGGCAATGAGCAGTTCTTC.

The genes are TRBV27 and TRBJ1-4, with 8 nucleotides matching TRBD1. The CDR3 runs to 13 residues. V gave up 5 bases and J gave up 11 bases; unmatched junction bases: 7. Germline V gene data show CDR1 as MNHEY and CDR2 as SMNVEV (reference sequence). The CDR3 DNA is TGTGCCAGCAGTCCCCGACAGGGGTTGAAACTGTTTTTT. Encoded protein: CASSPRQGLKLFF.

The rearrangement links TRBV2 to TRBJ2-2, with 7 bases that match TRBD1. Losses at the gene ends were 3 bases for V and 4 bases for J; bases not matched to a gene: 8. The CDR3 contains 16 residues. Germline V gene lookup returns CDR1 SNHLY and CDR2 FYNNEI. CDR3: CASSETWTGLTGELFF. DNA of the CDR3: TGTGCCAGCAGTGAGACCTGGACAGGCCTCACCGGGGAGCTGTTTTTT.

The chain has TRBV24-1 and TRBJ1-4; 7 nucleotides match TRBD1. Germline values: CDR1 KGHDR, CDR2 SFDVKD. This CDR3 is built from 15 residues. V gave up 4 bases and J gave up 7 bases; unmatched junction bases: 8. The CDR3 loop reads CATSDQPGGREKLFF. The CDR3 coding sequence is TGTGCCACCAGTGACCAACCAGGGGGTCGTGAAAAACTGTTTTTT.

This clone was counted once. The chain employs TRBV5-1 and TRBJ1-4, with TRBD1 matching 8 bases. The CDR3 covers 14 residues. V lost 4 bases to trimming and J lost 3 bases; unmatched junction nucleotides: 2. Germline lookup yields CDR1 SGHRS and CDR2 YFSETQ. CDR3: CASSRTGSNEKLFF. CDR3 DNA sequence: TGCGCCAGCAGCAGGACAGGGTCTAATGAAAAACTGTTTTTT.

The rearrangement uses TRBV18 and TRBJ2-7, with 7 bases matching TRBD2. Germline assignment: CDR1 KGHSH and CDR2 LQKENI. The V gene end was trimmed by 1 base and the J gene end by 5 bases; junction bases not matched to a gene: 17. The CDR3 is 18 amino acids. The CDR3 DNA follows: TGTGCCAGCTCACCACAACCCCCCGTCGGGAGGTCGGTCAACGAGCAGTACTTC. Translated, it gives CASSPQPPVGRSVNEQYF.

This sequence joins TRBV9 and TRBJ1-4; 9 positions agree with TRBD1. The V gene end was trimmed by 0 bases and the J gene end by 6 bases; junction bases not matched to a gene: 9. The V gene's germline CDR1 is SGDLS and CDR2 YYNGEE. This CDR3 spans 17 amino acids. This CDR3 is CASSVERSGQGYEKLFF. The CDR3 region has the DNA TGTGCCAGCAGCGTAGAACGATCGGGACAGGGCTATGAAAAACTGTTTTTT.

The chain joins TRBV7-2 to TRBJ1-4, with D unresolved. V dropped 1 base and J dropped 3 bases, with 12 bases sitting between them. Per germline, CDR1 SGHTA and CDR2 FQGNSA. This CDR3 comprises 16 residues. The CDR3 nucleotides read TGTGCCAGCAGCTTAGACTACGGCCCACCTAATGAAAAACTGTTTTTT. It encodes CASSLDYGPPNEKLFF.

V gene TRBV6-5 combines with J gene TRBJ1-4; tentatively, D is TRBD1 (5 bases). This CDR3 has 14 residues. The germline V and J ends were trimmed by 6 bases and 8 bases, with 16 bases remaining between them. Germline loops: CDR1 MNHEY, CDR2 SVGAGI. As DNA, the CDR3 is TGTGCCAGCAGAGCAGACGGGGGAAGGGAAAAACTGTTTTTT. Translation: CASRADGGREKLFF.

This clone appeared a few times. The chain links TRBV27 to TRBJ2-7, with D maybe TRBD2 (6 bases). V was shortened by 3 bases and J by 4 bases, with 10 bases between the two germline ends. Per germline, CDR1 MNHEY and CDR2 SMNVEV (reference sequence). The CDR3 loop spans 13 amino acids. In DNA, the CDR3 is TGTGCCAGCAGTTTTTACGGGGGATACGAGCAGTACTTC. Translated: CASSFYGGYEQYF.

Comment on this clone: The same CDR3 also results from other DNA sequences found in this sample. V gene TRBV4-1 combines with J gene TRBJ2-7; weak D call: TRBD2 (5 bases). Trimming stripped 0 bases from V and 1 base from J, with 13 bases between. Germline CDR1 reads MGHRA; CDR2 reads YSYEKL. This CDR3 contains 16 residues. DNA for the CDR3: TGCGCCAGCAGCCAAGATCCCAGCGGATCTTCCTACGAGCAGTACTTC. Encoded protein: CASSQDPSGSSYEQYF.

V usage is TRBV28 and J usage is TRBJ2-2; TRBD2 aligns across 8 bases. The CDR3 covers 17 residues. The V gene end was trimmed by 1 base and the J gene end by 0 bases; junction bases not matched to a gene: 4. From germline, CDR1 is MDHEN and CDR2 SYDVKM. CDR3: CASSLLLLAANTGELFF. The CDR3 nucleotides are TGTGCCAGCAGTTTATTACTACTAGCGGCGAACACCGGGGAGCTGTTTTTT.

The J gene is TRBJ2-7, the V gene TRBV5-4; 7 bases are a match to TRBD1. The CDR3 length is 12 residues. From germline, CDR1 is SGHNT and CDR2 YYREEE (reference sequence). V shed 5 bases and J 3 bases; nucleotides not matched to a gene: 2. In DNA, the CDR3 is TGTGCCAGCAGGAGGGACAGCTACGAGCAGTACTTC. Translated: CASRRDSYEQYF.

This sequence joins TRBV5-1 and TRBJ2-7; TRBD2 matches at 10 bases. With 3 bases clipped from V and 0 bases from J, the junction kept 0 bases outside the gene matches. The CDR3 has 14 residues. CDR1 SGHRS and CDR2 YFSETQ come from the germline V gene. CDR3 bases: TGCGCCAGCAGCTCTAGCGGGAGCTCCTACGAGCAGTACTTC. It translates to CASSSSGSSYEQYF.

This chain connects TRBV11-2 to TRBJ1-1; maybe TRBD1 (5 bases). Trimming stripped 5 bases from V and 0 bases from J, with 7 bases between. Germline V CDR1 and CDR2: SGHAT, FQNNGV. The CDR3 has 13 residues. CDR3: CASSMTVNTEAFF. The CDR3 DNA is TGTGCCAGCAGCATGACAGTGAACACTGAAGCTTTCTTT.

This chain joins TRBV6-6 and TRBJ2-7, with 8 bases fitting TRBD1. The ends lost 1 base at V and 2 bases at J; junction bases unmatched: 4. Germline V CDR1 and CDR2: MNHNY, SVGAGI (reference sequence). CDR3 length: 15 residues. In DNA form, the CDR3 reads TGTGCCAGCAGTTACTTCGGACAGGGTACCTACGAGCAGTACTTC. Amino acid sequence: CASSYFGQGTYEQYF.

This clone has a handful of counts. In DNA, the CDR3 is TGTGCCAGTAGTCGACTAGCGGGAGCCGGAGATACGCAGTATTTT. It codes for CASSRLAGAGDTQYF. V gene TRBV19 combines with J gene TRBJ2-3; 12 bases are shared with TRBD2. CDR3 size: 15 residues. Unmatched junction bases numbered 5, after V lost 5 bases and J lost 5 bases. Germline-derived CDR1 and CDR2 are LNHDA and SQIVND (reference sequence).

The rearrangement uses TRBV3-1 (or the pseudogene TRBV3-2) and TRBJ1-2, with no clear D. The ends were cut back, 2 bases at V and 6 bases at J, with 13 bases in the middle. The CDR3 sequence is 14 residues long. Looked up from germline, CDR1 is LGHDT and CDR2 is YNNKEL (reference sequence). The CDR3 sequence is CASSQIRGFDGYTF. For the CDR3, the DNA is TGTGCCAGCAGCCAAATCAGAGGGTTCGATGGCTACACCTTC.

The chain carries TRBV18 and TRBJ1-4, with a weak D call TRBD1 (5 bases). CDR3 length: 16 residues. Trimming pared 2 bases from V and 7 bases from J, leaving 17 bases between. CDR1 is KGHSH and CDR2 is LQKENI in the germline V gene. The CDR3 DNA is TGTGCCAGCTCACCAAACACCAGGGAGGTAAGTGAAAAACTGTTTTTT. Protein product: CASSPNTREVSEKLFF.

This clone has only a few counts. Here the CDR3 reads CASSWNRDTLNSPLHF. The DNA for the CDR3 is TGTGCCAGCAGTTGGAACCGGGACACCCTTAATTCACCCCTCCACTTT. J is TRBJ1-6 and V is TRBV6-5; D might be TRBD1 (6 bases). This CDR3 comprises 16 residues. Trimming removed 4 bases at V and 6 bases at J, with 16 bases between. CDR1 MNHEY and CDR2 SVGAGI come from the germline V gene.